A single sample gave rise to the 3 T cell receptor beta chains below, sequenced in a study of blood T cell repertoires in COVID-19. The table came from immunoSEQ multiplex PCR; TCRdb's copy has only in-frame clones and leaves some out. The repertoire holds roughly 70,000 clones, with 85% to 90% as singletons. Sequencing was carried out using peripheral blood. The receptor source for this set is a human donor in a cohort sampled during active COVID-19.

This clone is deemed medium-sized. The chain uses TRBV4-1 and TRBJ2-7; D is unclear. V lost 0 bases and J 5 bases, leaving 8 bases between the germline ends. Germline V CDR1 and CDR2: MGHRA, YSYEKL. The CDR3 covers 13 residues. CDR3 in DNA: TGCGCCAGCAGCCAAGAACGGCGGAACGAGCAGTACTTC. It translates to CASSQERRNEQYF.

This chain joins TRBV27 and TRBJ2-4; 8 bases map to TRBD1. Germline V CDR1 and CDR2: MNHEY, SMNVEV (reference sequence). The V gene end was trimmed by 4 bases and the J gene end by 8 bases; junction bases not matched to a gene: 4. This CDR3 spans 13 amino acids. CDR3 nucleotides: TGTGCCAGCAGTTCAGGGGGCGTTTACATTCAGTACTTC. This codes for CASSSGGVYIQYF.

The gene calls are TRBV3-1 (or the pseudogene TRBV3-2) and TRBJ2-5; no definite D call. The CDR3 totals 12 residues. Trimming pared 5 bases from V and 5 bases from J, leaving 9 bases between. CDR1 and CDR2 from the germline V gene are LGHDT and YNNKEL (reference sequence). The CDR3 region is CASSLIYETQYF. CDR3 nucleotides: TGTGCCAGCAGCTTAATATATGAGACCCAGTACTTC.